This T cell receptor (beta chain) was sequenced in a study of monozygotic twins with inflammatory bowel disease. TCRdb reworked the 5' RACE reads into one entry per CDR3 protein, no DNA. There are more than 300,000 distinct CDR3 sequences in the sample, with 5.5% to 6.5% held by the top ten. Germline assignment: CDR1 MNHNY and CDR2 SVGAGI (reference sequence). CDR3 length: 13 amino acids. Sequencing was done on a sample of blood. This rearrangement joins TRBV6-6 to TRBJ1-2; the TRBD1 assignment by TCRdb is unverifiable without DNA. The receptor comes from a human donor with ulcerative colitis or Crohn's disease, or a healthy co-twin of an affected twin (not recorded which). The CDR3 here is CASRITTGDGYTF.